The 32 T cell receptor beta chains below were found in one sample sequenced in a study of T-cell reconstitution after alpha-beta-depleted transplantation in children. During its preparation, the TCRbeta library received unique molecular identifiers. TCRdb used MiXCR to reprocess the PCR reads, holding one entry per CDR3 protein. The sample comprises more than 150,000 distinct CDR3 sequences, over 5.5% of which are singletons, and about 2.9% rests with the top ten. Here the sequenced sample was PBMCs from the stem cell graft donor, taken from the stem cell graft. These receptors were obtained from a human donor who donated a stem cell graft to a child with Wiskott-Aldrich syndrome.

Many counts were recorded for this clonotype. The V call is TRBV6-5, the J call TRBJ2-1, with 8 nucleotides matching TRBD2. Germline assignment: CDR1 MNHEY and CDR2 SVGAGI. V was clipped by 0 bases and J by 5 bases; unmatched bases: 6. The CDR3 is 16 residues long. This CDR3 is CASSYSGSGTNNEQFF. DNA of the CDR3: TGTGCCAGCAGTTACTCGGGTAGCGGGACGAACAATGAGCAGTTCTTC.

This clonotype has ten or more counts. The chain uses TRBV13 and TRBJ2-3; D is perhaps TRBD1 (6 bases). V lost 4 bases to trimming and J lost 2 bases, with 10 bases between them. Looked up from germline, CDR1 is PRHDT and CDR2 is FYEKMQ (reference sequence). The CDR3 loop spans 14 amino acids. The CDR3 spells CASSSRQDTDTQYF. The CDR3 DNA sequence: TGTGCCAGCAGCTCACGACAGGACACAGATACGCAGTATTTT.

This clonotype was picked up many times. V and J are TRBV12-3 or TRBV12-4 and TRBJ1-1; a weak D match, TRBD1 (6 bases). The CDR3 sequence is 14 residues long. Deletions cut 8 bases from V and 8 bases from J, with 21 bases between. The DNA of the CDR3 is TGTGCCAGCCAAAGCAGGGGAAAGATACCAGAAGCTTTCTTT. It translates to CASQSRGKIPEAFF.

This clonotype was found many times. J is TRBJ2-7 and V is TRBV5-1; no reliable D call. Trimming shortened V by 0 bases and J by 2 bases, and 6 bases separated the two germline ends. In germline, CDR1 is SGHRS, CDR2 YFSETQ. CDR3 length equals 13 residues. CDR3 coding DNA: TGCGCCAGCAGCTTGGGAAGCACCTACGAGCAGTACTTC. Its translation is CASSLGSTYEQYF.

Concerning this clonotype itself: Just one base apart from a much larger clone, this may be a read error. The V gene is TRBV24-1, the J gene TRBJ2-5; D is undetermined. The CDR3 consists of 15 residues. Germline V CDR1 and CDR2: KGHDR, SFDVKD. The CDR3 region has the DNA TGTGCCATCAGTGATTCGGGCGGTACCGGAGAGACCCAGTACTTC. Amino acids: CAISDSGGTGETQYF.

There are many counts of this clonotype. This sequence joins TRBV6-5 and TRBJ2-4; 11 bases map to TRBD2. This CDR3 contains 14 residues. With V trimmed by 8 bases and J by 6 bases, 6 bases remained unmatched. The germline gives CDR1 MNHEY, CDR2 SVGAGI. The CDR3, as DNA: TGTGCCAGCGTTAGCGGGGGGGCGGCAAACATTCAGTACTTC. Its translation is CASVSGGAANIQYF.

This clonotype was detected a few times. The chain carries TRBV6-5 and TRBJ2-5, with 13 positions matching TRBD2. Per germline, CDR1 MNHEY and CDR2 SVGAGI. Trimming took 4 bases from V and 8 from J; bases not matched to a gene: 7. The CDR3 is 15 residues long. The CDR3 spells CASSSGLAGRETQYF. The CDR3 coding sequence is TGTGCCAGCAGTTCGGGACTAGCGGGAAGAGAAACCCAGTACTTC.

This clonotype was seen repeatedly, ten times or more. The V call is TRBV12-3 or TRBV12-4, the J call TRBJ2-7, with 8 bases matching TRBD2. V gave up 3 bases and J gave up 0 bases; unmatched junction bases: 4. The CDR3 length is 15 residues. The CDR3 loop is CASSFGGRYSYEQYF. In DNA, the CDR3 is TGTGCCAGCAGTTTCGGCGGGAGGTACTCCTACGAGCAGTACTTC.

On this clonotype itself: One junction end does not reproduce the germline sequence, and a read error may be involved. The V call is TRBV4-2, the J call TRBJ2-5; maybe TRBD2 (5 bases). This CDR3 comprises 17 residues. CDR1 and CDR2 from the germline V gene are LGHNA and YNFKEQ. The CDR3 nucleotides are TGTGCCAGGAGCCCTGGACTCCTCTGCCGGGGTTGGGAGACCCAGTACTTC. Translating it yields CARSPGLLCRGWETQYF.

In its sample, this clonotype was seen many times. The chain links TRBV18 to TRBJ1-1; D unresolved. The CDR3 length is 15 residues. Trimming took off 0 bases at V and 0 bases at J, with 8 bases between the two ends. Germline V gene lookup returns CDR1 KGHSH and CDR2 LQKENI. The CDR3 region is CASSPPEGVNTEAFF. The CDR3 coding sequence is TGTGCCAGCTCACCACCCGAGGGTGTGAACACTGAAGCTTTCTTT.

This clonotype was recorded at least ten times. V is TRBV29-1 and J is TRBJ1-2; tentatively, D is TRBD1 (6 bases). The ends were cut back, 7 bases at V and 6 bases at J, with 21 bases in the middle. CDR3 length: 14 residues. CDR1 is SQVTM and CDR2 is ANQGSEA in the germline V gene. The CDR3 nucleotides read TGCAGCGCGCAGGGAGGGGGACCATGGGATGGCTACACCTTC. It codes for CSAQGGGPWDGYTF.

This clonotype came up many times. The V gene is TRBV6-5, the J gene TRBJ2-1, with D unclear. V was trimmed by 6 bases and J by 0 bases, leaving 9 bases between them. The CDR3 loop spans 14 amino acids. CDR1 MNHEY and CDR2 SVGAGI come from the germline V gene. Here the CDR3 DNA reads TGTGCCAGCAGCGACTGGAGCTCCTACAATGAGCAGTTCTTC. It yields the protein CASSDWSSYNEQFF.

This clonotype has ten or more counts. This rearrangement joins TRBV5-1 to TRBJ2-1; TRBD1 matches 7 bases. This CDR3 is built from 15 residues. Germline CDR1 is SGHRS and CDR2 is YFSETQ. Trimming took 2 bases from V and 3 from J; bases not matched to a gene: 5. The CDR3 region has the DNA TGCGCCAGCAGCTTCCCGACAGGGAGCTACAATGAGCAGTTCTTC. Protein sequence: CASSFPTGSYNEQFF.

This clonotype has more than one count but fewer than ten. The chain is built from TRBV6-2 or TRBV6-3 and TRBJ2-1; D tentatively reads TRBD1 or TRBD2 (6 bases each). This CDR3 is built from 12 residues. V was cut by 6 bases and J by 13 bases, with 16 bases left in between. The germline V gene encodes CDR1 MNHEY and CDR2 SVGEGT. Here the CDR3 reads CASRNGGGLQFF. CDR3 bases: TGTGCCAGCAGGAATGGAGGGGGACTCCAGTTCTTC.

This clonotype was found many times. The V call is TRBV5-1, the J call TRBJ2-3; 9 bases match TRBD1. This CDR3 region has 15 residues. CDR1 is SGHRS and CDR2 is YFSETQ in the germline V gene. After removal of 0 bases from V and 4 bases from J, the junction contained 3 bases not matched to a gene. The CDR3 DNA sequence: TGCGCCAGCAGCTTGGAGGGACAGGGAGCAGATACGCAGTATTTT. Translated, it gives CASSLEGQGADTQYF.

This clonotype was seen just once. Germline is not matched at one junction end, which may reflect a read error. V and J are TRBV25-1 and TRBJ2-2, with D possibly matching TRBD2 (5 bases). This CDR3 is built from 15 residues. The V gene's germline CDR1 is MGHDK and CDR2 SYGVNS. CDR3 in amino acids: CASSGYGSGTGELSF. In DNA form, the CDR3 reads TGTGCCAGCAGCGGATATGGGTCGGGCACCGGGGAGCTGTCTTTT.

This clonotype was seen repeatedly, ten times or more. The chain couples TRBV12-3 or TRBV12-4 to TRBJ1-1; 12 bases align to TRBD1. This CDR3 region has 15 residues. J was trimmed by 1 base and V by 6 bases; bases with no gene match: 3. The CDR3 spells CASRGQGAGNTEAFF. The CDR3 region has the DNA TGTGCCAGCAGGGGACAGGGGGCCGGGAACACTGAAGCTTTCTTT.

This clonotype was recorded many times. This rearrangement joins TRBV6-1 to TRBJ2-5; 7 nucleotides agree with TRBD1. V dropped 10 bases and J dropped 2; count of bases not matched to a gene: 7. The CDR3 has 13 amino acids. Germline V CDR1 and CDR2: MNHNS, SASEGT. The CDR3, as DNA: TGTGCCACTGGACAGGCGCTGCAAGAGACCCAGTACTTC. Protein sequence: CATGQALQETQYF.

The chain joins TRBV5-6 to TRBJ1-1; TRBD1 might be the D (5 bases). The V and J ends lost 3 bases and 2 bases respectively, with 14 bases between them. The length of the CDR3 is 15 residues. The germline V gene has CDR1 SGHDT and CDR2 YYEEEE. CDR3 coding DNA: TGTGCCAGCAGCTGGAGGGGAAGGGGAAACACTGAAGCTTTCTTT. Amino acids: CASSWRGRGNTEAFF.

This clonotype was seen only a few times. This sequence joins TRBV20-1 and TRBJ1-5; 9 nucleotides match TRBD1. Unmatched junction bases numbered 4, after V lost 6 bases and J lost 1 base. The germline V gene has CDR1 DFQATT and CDR2 SNEGSKA (reference sequence). CDR3 length equals 14 residues. The CDR3 loop reads CSAHDRGSNQPQHF. In nucleotides, the CDR3 is TGCAGTGCCCATGACAGGGGGAGCAATCAGCCCCAGCATTTT.

Many counts were recorded for this clonotype. The chain links TRBV15 to TRBJ1-2; unclear D gene. Germline V lookup: CDR1 LNHNV, CDR2 YYDKDF (reference sequence). The length of the CDR3 is 12 residues. The ends were cut back, 4 bases at V and 0 bases at J, with 3 bases in the middle. The CDR3 region has the DNA TGTGCCACCAGCAAGGCTAACTATGGCTACACCTTC. It codes for CATSKANYGYTF.

In this sample, this clonotype turned up many times. The chain couples TRBV12-3 or TRBV12-4 to TRBJ2-1; D is uncertain. The CDR3 sequence is 15 residues long. V dropped 3 bases and J dropped 4 bases, with 13 bases sitting between them. CDR3 sequence: CASSFPSAAYNEQFF. In nucleotides, the CDR3 is TGTGCCAGCAGTTTCCCAAGTGCCGCGTACAATGAGCAGTTCTTC.

This clonotype appeared many times. The gene calls are TRBV6-5 and TRBJ2-2; TRBD2 matches at 7 bases. From germline, CDR1 is MNHEY and CDR2 SVGAGI. J was trimmed by 3 bases and V by 6 bases; bases with no gene match: 1. This CDR3 region has 13 residues. The CDR3 spells CASSRGDTGELFF. For the CDR3, the DNA is TGTGCCAGCAGCCGGGGGGACACCGGGGAGCTGTTTTTT.

Turning to this clonotype: This sequence may be a read error, since a much larger clone differs from it by one base. The genes are TRBV29-1 and TRBJ2-1; 13 bases are shared with TRBD2. The CDR3 covers 14 residues. Trimming took 1 base from V and 8 from J; bases not matched to a gene: 2. Germline loops: CDR1 SQVTM, CDR2 ANQGSEA. CDR3 coding DNA: TGCAGCGTTGAAGGACTAGCGGGAGGCGATGAGCAGTTCTTC. Translation gives CSVEGLAGGDEQFF.

This clonotype was seen many times. The DNA for the CDR3 is TGTGCCAGCAGTGAAGCCGTACGAGAGACCCAGTACTTC. Translating it yields CASSEAVRETQYF. V usage is TRBV2 and J usage is TRBJ2-5; the D is unclear. This CDR3 has 13 residues. Germline V CDR1 and CDR2: SNHLY, FYNNEI. V dropped 0 bases and J dropped 4 bases, with 6 bases sitting between them. The full variable domain, its missing parts supplied by reference TRBV2 and TRBJ2-5, is EPEVTQTPSHQVTQMGQEVILRCVPISNHLYFYWYRQILGQKVEFLVSFYNNEISEKSEIFDDQFSVERPDGSNFTLKIRSTKLEDSAMYFCASSEAVRETQYFGPGTRLLVL.

As concerns this clonotype: Since a much larger clone is just one base distant, this may be a read error. The chain combines TRBV20-1 with TRBJ1-1; D is unresolved. V was trimmed by 2 bases and J by 3 bases, leaving 10 bases between them. The CDR3 runs to 13 residues. Germline V gene data show CDR1 as DFQATT and CDR2 as SNEGSKA (reference sequence). The CDR3 nucleotides read TGCAGTGCTAGATCCGACACCGACACTGAAGCTTTCTTT. Protein product: CSARSDTDTEAFF.

This clonotype was seen at least ten times. The chain is built from TRBV6-5 and TRBJ2-7, with a possible D match to TRBD2 (5 bases). Germline V gene sequence: CDR1 MNHEY, CDR2 SVGAGI. Trimming cost V 6 bases and J 3 bases, with 12 bases left between them. CDR3 length equals 13 residues. CDR3 coding DNA: TGTGCCAGCAGGATGACGGGAAACTACGAGCAGTACTTC. Protein sequence: CASRMTGNYEQYF.

There are many counts of this clonotype. In nucleotides, the CDR3 is TGCAGTGCTAGACTAGGAATATCTAGCACAGATACGCAGTATTTT. Protein product: CSARLGISSTDTQYF. This chain joins TRBV20-1 and TRBJ2-3; D is undetermined. Germline loops: CDR1 DFQATT, CDR2 SNEGSKA (reference sequence). The V and J ends lost 2 bases and 0 bases respectively, with 12 bases between them. This CDR3 spans 15 amino acids.

This clonotype was picked up many times. The V and J genes are TRBV6-5 and TRBJ2-3; TRBD2 matches 11 bases. This CDR3 is 15 amino acids long. V dropped 7 bases and J dropped 3; count of bases not matched to a gene: 6. Germline V gene data show CDR1 as MNHEY and CDR2 as SVGAGI. The DNA for the CDR3 is TGTGCCAGCACCTTAGCGGGGGGGATGACAGATACGCAGTATTTT. Protein product: CASTLAGGMTDTQYF.

Note on this clonotype: This clone may be a read error of a much larger clone one base away. Because the CDR3 is missing its conserved closing phenylalanine or tryptophan, this is likely a read error. The gene calls are TRBV20-1 and TRBJ1-5; D perhaps matches TRBD1 (5 bases). Germline loops: CDR1 DFQATT, CDR2 SNEGSKA (reference sequence). Deletions cut 3 bases from V and 2 bases from J, with 8 bases between. The CDR3 has 13 residues. Here the CDR3 reads CSASGGGNQPQHL. The CDR3 DNA is TGCAGTGCTAGCGGGGGGGGCAATCAGCCCCAGCATTTA.

This clonotype was detected ten times or more. This chain joins TRBV9 and TRBJ2-7; no firm D call. Trimming shortened V by 1 base and J by 0 bases, and 8 bases separated the two germline ends. The CDR3 contains 14 residues. The germline V gene encodes CDR1 SGDLS and CDR2 YYNGEE. DNA for the CDR3: TGTGCCAGCAGCGTAAATGGGTTCTCCTACGAGCAGTACTTC. Translated, it gives CASSVNGFSYEQYF.

Many counts were recorded for this clonotype. V is TRBV24-1 and J is TRBJ1-5, with D perhaps TRBD1 (5 bases). The ends were cut back, 10 bases at V and 10 bases at J, with 16 bases in the middle. This CDR3 contains 12 residues. CDR1 is KGHDR, CDR2 SFDVKD, per germline. CDR3: CATGDSLGPQHF. Written as DNA, the CDR3 is TGTGCCACAGGGGACTCCCTCGGACCCCAGCATTTT.